This TCR beta chain was obtained from a study of beta chain features in type 1 diabetes. Findings of the study overall: Shortening of TCRB CDR3s, moderate but significant, appeared in all four CD4+ subsets of Type 1 diabetes patients.

A remark on this clone: As yet, its antigen is unknown.

CD45RO/CCR7/CD25/CD127/CD95/CD27 staining was used to isolate CD4+ naive, central memory, regulatory and stem cell-like memory cells by sorting. All of the isolated RNA was reverse transcribed, so expressed TCRB transcripts were sequenced. Measured with immunoSEQ multiplex PCR; TCRdb has only the in-frame clones, and not every one. Counted here are approximately 260,000 clones, around 22% occurring once; the ten biggest clones make up roughly 0.011%. The TCR originated in a woman in her thirties with type 1 diabetes. Sequencing used naive CD4+ T cells from blood.

CDR3 protein: CASSLQLAGAPEQYF. CDR3 sequence (DNA): TGTGCCAGCAGCCTCCAACTAGCGGGAGCCCCCGAGCAGTACTTC. V and J are TRBV7-2 and TRBJ2-7, with 11 nucleotides matching TRBD2. V lost 5 bases to trimming and J lost 6 bases; unmatched junction nucleotides: 9. The CDR3 has 15 amino acids. CDR1 SGHTA and CDR2 FQGNSA come from the germline V gene.